This is a list of T cell receptor beta chains from one sample in a study of T cell responses to AZD1222 COVID-19 vaccine. Profiling relied on immunoSEQ multiplex PCR, and the TCRdb table lists in-frame clones only, not all of them. The repertoire holds more than 140,000 clones, with approximately 88% as singletons. The specimen was peripheral blood, collected on day 0 of MenACWY control vaccination. All receptors derive from an adult in good health. The CDR3 runs from the conserved cysteine through the conserved F or W. The D gene is left open where the match is weak. Rows may omit the clone size; those that give it use once, few, many or a size class.

j_call d_call v_call clone_size cdr3_nt cdr3_aa
TRBJ2-7 - TRBV19 - TGTGCCAGTAGTATAGATGGTGGAGCTAACTACGAGCAGTACTTC CASSIDGGANYEQYF
TRBJ2-2 - TRBV5-1 few TGCGCCAGCAGCTTGGGGAACACCGGGGAGCTGTTTTTT CASSLGNTGELFF
TRBJ2-5 - TRBV25-1 once TGTGCCAGCAGTGAATTGGTAGGGAGAAAGACCCAGTACTTC CASSELVGRKTQYF
TRBJ2-1 - TRBV29-1 - TGCAGCGTTGCAGGACGGAATTACAATGAGCAGTTCTTC CSVAGRNYNEQFF
TRBJ2-7 - TRBV4-3 - TGCGCCAGCAGTCAGGCTAACTACGAGCAGTACTTC CASSQANYEQYF
TRBJ1-1 - TRBV6-5 once TGTGCCAGCAGTTGGGGTCAAGCCACTGAAGCTTTCTTT CASSWGQATEAFF
TRBJ1-4 - TRBV7-2 - TGTGCCAGCAGCATCGGGGGGGCTAATGAAAAACTGTTTTTT CASSIGGANEKLFF
TRBJ1-1 TRBD1 TRBV4-1 - TGCGCCAGCAGGGCTACAGGGGGCACTGAAGCTTTCTTT CASRATGGTEAFF
TRBJ2-1 TRBD2 TRBV7-9 - TGTGCCAGCAGCCCACTAGCGGGGGGGTACAATGAGCAGTTCTTC CASSPLAGGYNEQFF
TRBJ2-7 - TRBV11-2 - TGTGCCAGCAGCTTAGGTGGACGCGACTACGAGCAGTACTTC CASSLGGRDYEQYF
TRBJ2-6 TRBD1 TRBV4-3 - TGCGCCAGCAGCCAAGATCAATATAGCTCTGGACAGGGGCGCTCTGGGGCCAACGTCCTGACTTTC CASSQDQYSSGQGRSGANVLTF
TRBJ1-4 - TRBV5-6 - TGTGCCAGCAGCTCGGGACCCTATGGTGAAAAACTGTTTTTT CASSSGPYGEKLFF
TRBJ2-5 TRBD1 TRBV24-1 - TGTGCCACCAGTGATCCGACAGGGGGGAGGGAGACCCAGTACTTC CATSDPTGGRETQYF
TRBJ2-5 - TRBV24-1 - TGTGCCACCAGTGATTATGGGGTGGAGACCCAGTACTTC CATSDYGVETQYF
TRBJ2-5 - TRBV9 - TGTGCCAGCAGCGTAGGGGGGGACCCCTCCAGGACCCAGTACTTC CASSVGGDPSRTQYF
TRBJ2-1 - TRBV7-2 - TGTGCCAGCAGCTTAGCGACGGGAAGAGGGGCTCATGAGCAGTTCTTC CASSLATGRGAHEQFF
TRBJ1-2 - TRBV24-1 - TGTGCCACCAGTGATCCGACCCCCGGACACGAAGGCTACACCTTC CATSDPTPGHEGYTF
TRBJ1-1 TRBD1 TRBV5-1 - TGCGCCAGCAGCTTACAGGGGGCTGCCACTGAAGCTTTCTTT CASSLQGAATEAFF
TRBJ2-1 TRBD2 TRBV7-9 once TGTGCCAGCAGCTTACCTAGGGAGGGTGGGGAGCAGTTCTTC CASSLPREGGEQFF
TRBJ1-1 - TRBV19 - TGTGCCAGTAGTGGTACGGACACTGAAGCTTTCTTT CASSGTDTEAFF
TRBJ1-4 - TRBV7-9 - TGTGCCAGCAGCCGTTACGGGACGGTGAAACTGTTTTTT CASSRYGTVKLFF
TRBJ2-5 - TRBV5-1 - TGCGCCAGCAGCTTTAGCAGCCAAGAGACCCAGTACTTC CASSFSSQETQYF
TRBJ2-1 - TRBV28 once TGTGCCAGCAGTTTATTCCAGGCGAATGAGCAGTTCTTC CASSLFQANEQFF
TRBJ2-7 - TRBV24-1 - TGTGCCACCAGTGATTCTAGTGGCTTTACGGGTTACGAGCAGTACTTC CATSDSSGFTGYEQYF
TRBJ1-2 - TRBV29-1 - TGCAGCGCTCCCGGGGAGGGAGGCTATGGCTACACCTTC CSAPGEGGYGYTF
TRBJ2-3 TRBD2 TRBV6-5 - TGTGCCGCCCTACTAGCGGGGGCAAGCACAGATACGCAGTATTTT CAALLAGASTDTQYF